This T cell receptor (beta chain) was obtained from a study of T cell repertoires in cytomegalovirus infection (dated 2019 in TCRdb). Regarding the research as a whole: The HLA type of each donor mattered for the analysis, because public TCR beta signatures pointed to carriage of CMV infection along with the matching HLA type. On the study overall, not on this receptor specifically: In the ex vivo response, HLA-C-restricted CMV-specific TCR beta clonotypes were dominant, and in two of eight donors the single most frequent clonotype came from this HLA-C-restricted group. Carriers of CMV infection plus the relevant HLA type were discriminated by the cumulative frequency of public TCR beta family members in the study cohort and in an independent roughly 320-donor cohort.

TCRdb records Illumina HiSeq 1500 as the sequencer. TCRdb handled the public reads itself, with Q25 trimming in fastp and clone calling in MiXCR, and kept productive beta chains. Rows matching on CDR3 protein sequence are summarized as one entry with the most common DNA and genes. Across this sample there are under 800,000 distinct CDR3 sequences, with 24% seen only once. Clones ranked in the top ten supply 8% of the sample. The germline V gene supplies CDR1 SGDLS and CDR2 YYNGEE. V is clipped by 4 bases and J by 9 bases, and the sequence between their germline boundaries is 11 bases long. The CDR3 holds 12 amino acids from the cysteine to the phenylalanine. The read is trimmed to its CDR3 DNA, 36 bases read in frame from base 1. Notes on this clonotype: Its antigen specificity is not known. Per-nucleotide qualities are absent, and no much larger clonotype sits a single base away.

The chain is made from TRBV9 and TRBJ2-1, with the D gene call left open. The receptor was derived from a human donor in good health (CMV status not recorded). Some clones in this sample may be carry-over from other donors' samples. Sample: CD8+ T cells from PBMCs. The DNA sequence reads TGTGCCAGCAGCCCACGGCCCTTTGAGCAGTTCTTC. Its protein reads: CASSPRPFEQFF. The reference TRBV9 and TRBJ2-1 proteins fill in what lies around the CDR3, so the full variable domain reads DSGVTQTPKHLITATGQRVTLRCSPRSGDLSVYWYQQSLDQGLQFLIQYYNGEERAKGNILERFSAQQFPDLHSELNLSSLELGDSALYFCASSPRPFEQFFGPGTRLTVL.